These 21 T cell receptor beta chains were sequenced from one sample in a study of shared clonotypes between healthy human individuals. The assay was immunoSEQ multiplex PCR, and TCRdb's table has in-frame clones only and misses some. The profile shows some 2,400,000 clones, approximately 94% of them singletons. The sequenced sample was naive CD4+ T cells sorted from blood. As to subset: CD45RA+ positively selected. The receptors shown here come from a young man in good health.

This clone was detected once. Other DNA sequences from this sample encode an identical CDR3 as well. The gene calls are TRBV5-1 and TRBJ2-7; the match to TRBD2 covers 14 bases. V trimming: 4 bases; J trimming: 4 bases; junction bases outside the gene matches: 4. CDR1 and CDR2 (germline): SGHRS, YFSETQ. This CDR3 contains 15 residues. CDR3 in DNA: TGCGCCAGCAGCCCGGGACTAGCGGGGGTGTACGAGCAGTACTTC. This codes for CASSPGLAGVYEQYF.

The rearrangement joins TRBV5-1 to TRBJ2-7, with TRBD1 identical over 7 bases. CDR1 is SGHRS and CDR2 is YFSETQ in the germline V gene. This CDR3 is built from 14 residues. J gave up 4 bases and V 1 base, and 5 bases lay outside the gene matches. This chain's CDR3 is CASSLQQGTYEQYF. The CDR3 DNA sequence: TGCGCCAGCAGCTTGCAACAGGGGACATACGAGCAGTACTTC.

The rearrangement joins TRBV7-2 to TRBJ2-2; D is undetermined. The CDR3 contains 14 residues. Trimming removed 0 bases from V and 6 bases from J, with 8 bases in between. Per the germline V gene, CDR1 is SGHTA and CDR2 is FQGNSA. The CDR3, as DNA: TGTGCCAGCAGCTTAGCGCTGACTTCCGGGGAGCTGTTTTTT. This encodes CASSLALTSGELFF.

The chain combines TRBV6-6 with TRBJ2-7; TRBD2 is a possible D gene (7 bases). The CDR3 extends over 15 amino acids. V was cut by 6 bases and J by 7 bases, with 22 bases left in between. The germline V gene encodes CDR1 MNHNY and CDR2 SVGAGI (reference sequence). The CDR3 DNA reads as TGTGCCAGCAGCATACTAGCGACAGGAATGGGGGAGCAGTACTTC. This translates into CASSILATGMGEQYF.

The chain employs TRBV5-4 and TRBJ2-7; 9 bases align to TRBD2. The length of the CDR3 is 15 residues. Germline V lookup: CDR1 SGHNT, CDR2 YYREEE (reference sequence). V lost 0 bases to trimming and J lost 3 bases; unmatched junction nucleotides: 4. DNA for the CDR3: TGTGCCAGCAGCTTGGAAGCGGGAGGACGCTACGAGCAGTACTTC. Its protein is CASSLEAGGRYEQYF.

CDR3 amino acids: CASSPYRDRVFYEQYF. CDR3 nucleotides: TGTGCCAGCAGCCCTTACCGGGACAGGGTTTTCTACGAGCAGTACTTC. The chain recombines TRBV14 with TRBJ2-7; 9 bases are shared with TRBD1. The CDR3 spans 16 residues. Per the germline V gene, CDR1 is SGHDN and CDR2 is FVKESK. V lost 4 bases to trimming and J lost 3 bases; unmatched junction nucleotides: 10.

Written as DNA, the CDR3 is TGTGCCAGCAGCTTGGCCGGTTGGTACCAGGGCACCGGGGAGCTGTTTTTT. Encoded protein: CASSLAGWYQGTGELFF. This chain joins TRBV5-4 and TRBJ2-2; possibly TRBD1 for D (5 bases). Germline loops: CDR1 SGHNT, CDR2 YYREEE (reference sequence). The CDR3 totals 17 residues. Trimming removed 0 bases from V and 4 bases from J, with 16 bases in between.

The chain links TRBV7-9 to TRBJ2-5; D gene ambiguous. Trimming removed 5 bases at V and 7 bases at J, with 20 bases between. This CDR3 spans 15 amino acids. The germline V gene encodes CDR1 SEHNR and CDR2 FQNEAQ (reference sequence). This CDR3 reads CASSPLKEPFWTQYF. DNA of the CDR3: TGTGCCAGCAGCCCGCTGAAGGAGCCTTTCTGGACCCAGTACTTC.

The chain has TRBV29-1 and TRBJ2-7, with a possible D match to TRBD1 (5 bases). Per germline, CDR1 SQVTM and CDR2 ANQGSEA. Trimming shortened V by 8 bases and J by 4 bases, and 9 bases separated the two germline ends. The CDR3 has 10 residues. DNA of the CDR3: TGCAGCCTCCCAGGGTACGAGCAGTACTTC. It encodes CSLPGYEQYF.

The CDR3 nucleotides read TGTGCCAGTAGCAAGGGGGAGACCCAGTACTTC. The encoded protein is CASSKGETQYF. This chain links TRBV19 with TRBJ2-5; D may be TRBD1 (5 bases). The germline V gene has CDR1 LNHDA and CDR2 SQIVND (reference sequence). Trimming removed 6 bases at V and 5 bases at J, with 7 bases between. The CDR3 length is 11 residues.

The V call is TRBV5-1, the J call TRBJ2-7; unclear D gene. This CDR3 region has 11 residues. The ends were cut back, 5 bases at V and 0 bases at J, with 3 bases in the middle. Germline assignment: CDR1 SGHRS and CDR2 YFSETQ. The CDR3 sequence: CASRSSYEQYF. The CDR3 DNA reads as TGCGCCAGCAGGAGCTCCTACGAGCAGTACTTC.

The chain is built from TRBV20-1 and TRBJ1-4; D is uncertain. Germline values: CDR1 DFQATT, CDR2 SNEGSKA (reference sequence). Trimming removed 5 bases from V and 7 bases from J, with 8 bases in between. The CDR3 runs 11 residues. CDR3 region: CSAESSEKLFF. The CDR3, as DNA: TGCAGTGCTGAGAGCTCTGAAAAACTGTTTTTT.

The chain's CDR3 is CASSPPQTRNEKLFF. CDR3 DNA: TGTGCCAGCTCACCACCGCAGACACGTAATGAAAAACTGTTTTTT. This chain uses TRBV18 with TRBJ1-4, with unresolved D. In germline, CDR1 is KGHSH, CDR2 LQKENI. Trimming left V 0 bases short and J 4 bases short, with 9 bases between. The CDR3 sequence is 15 residues long.

The rearrangement uses TRBV18 and TRBJ2-1; 7 bases fit TRBD1. CDR1 KGHSH and CDR2 LQKENI come from the germline V gene. The ends lost 0 bases at V and 6 bases at J; junction bases unmatched: 2. The CDR3 sequence is 14 residues long. The CDR3 DNA follows: TGTGCCAGCTCACCACCGAACAGGGGCAATGAGCAGTTCTTC. Translation gives CASSPPNRGNEQFF.

The chain employs TRBV11-2 and TRBJ2-1, with 10 bases aligning to TRBD2. The CDR3 has 15 amino acids. The trim removed 0 bases at V and 9 bases at J, leaving 5 bases unmatched. Germline CDR1 SGHAT, CDR2 FQNNGV. The CDR3 region has the DNA TGTGCCAGCAGCTTAGATCAGCGGGAGGGTGCTGAGCAGTTCTTC. Its translation: CASSLDQREGAEQFF.

This CDR3 reads CASSLTGREGTDTQYF. As DNA, the CDR3 is TGTGCCAGCAGCTTAACGGGGCGGGAGGGCACAGATACGCAGTATTTT. The J gene is TRBJ2-3, the V gene TRBV11-2; 8 bases align to TRBD2. This CDR3 spans 16 amino acids. Germline CDR1 SGHAT, CDR2 FQNNGV. V shed 2 bases, J shed 1 base, and the junction held 5 bases outside the gene matches.

CDR3 coding DNA: TGTGCCAGCCACAGGGGAGGGTCACCCCTCCACTTT. The encoded protein is CASHRGGSPLHF. This chain connects TRBV6-5 to TRBJ1-6; 7 positions match TRBD1. Germline V gene sequence: CDR1 MNHEY, CDR2 SVGAGI. Trimming removed 8 bases from V and 10 bases from J; junction bases left unmatched: 5. The CDR3 is 12 residues long.

The rearrangement links TRBV5-6 to TRBJ2-3, with D perhaps matching TRBD1 (7 bases). The V end lost 0 bases, the J end lost 1 base, and 9 bases lay between the germline ends. The germline gives CDR1 SGHDT, CDR2 YYEEEE. This CDR3 has 15 residues. This CDR3 is CASSLARGGTDTQYF. CDR3 nucleotides: TGTGCCAGCAGCTTGGCCAGGGGGGGCACAGATACGCAGTATTTT.

With respect to this clone: The same CDR3 arises from other DNA sequences in this sample as well. The chain couples TRBV2 to TRBJ2-2; 7 positions match TRBD1. Germline V CDR1 and CDR2: SNHLY, FYNNEI. The CDR3 consists of 15 residues. The V segment lost 6 bases and the J segment 2 bases; nucleotides outside the gene matches: 6. The CDR3 DNA reads TGTGCCAGCAGGGCCGGGACAGCAAACACCGGGGAGCTGTTTTTT. Its protein product is CASRAGTANTGELFF.

This clone appeared a single time. The V gene is TRBV6-5, the J gene TRBJ1-2; 9 bases align to TRBD1. V lost 10 bases to trimming and J lost 3 bases; unmatched junction nucleotides: 3. Germline CDR1 MNHEY, CDR2 SVGAGI. The CDR3 has 12 amino acids. This CDR3 is CAIWDRDYGYTF. CDR3 nucleotide sequence: TGTGCCATTTGGGACAGGGACTATGGCTACACCTTC.

The chain recombines TRBV5-8 with TRBJ2-4; 10 bases map to TRBD1. Per germline, CDR1 SGHTS and CDR2 YDEGEE. Trimming removed 3 bases from V and 3 bases from J; junction bases left unmatched: 9. This CDR3 is built from 17 residues. The DNA of the CDR3 is TGTGCCAGCAGCTCATATCGACAGGGGGCGAGCAAAAACATTCAGTACTTC. It codes for CASSSYRQGASKNIQYF.